By share, the clone carrying this T cell receptor (beta chain) ranks as medium-sized. As yet, its antigen is unknown. Synthesis of cDNA was performed by 5'RACE using 10-nucleotide random UMIs. Over 170 million TCR-beta sequences from 15-18 subjects came out of each sequencing run. TCRdb recomputed calls from the 5' RACE reads with MiXCR, one row per CDR3 protein. The table includes some 70,000 distinct CDR3 sequences, nearly 3.5% detected once. This record belongs to a study of neurological immune-mediated disorders. This CDR3 is built from 16 residues. Germline CDR1 DFQATT, CDR2 SNEGSKA (reference sequence). Trimming took off 0 bases at V and 2 bases at J, with 13 bases between the two ends. Overall study results and limits: TCR-beta repertoires seemed private in all groups, with no expanded CDR3 amino acid sequences shared.

The V gene is TRBV20-1, the J gene TRBJ2-2; D gene ambiguous. The receptor was derived from a man aged 35-49 years with multiple sclerosis. The sequenced sample was PBMCs. The CDR3 DNA follows: TGCAGTGCTAGAGACCCTGTTGAGGCAAACACCGGGGAGCTGTTTTTT. This encodes CSARDPVEANTGELFF.